This TCR beta chain was captured by sequencing in a study of control samples from healthy donors and cancer patients. Profiled with immunoSEQ multiplex PCR; TCRdb holds only in-frame clones, not every one. The sample carries roughly 120,000 clones, roughly 89% recorded once. This clone was counted once. The specimen sequenced was blood. The source of this sequence is a man younger than 40 in good health.

The CDR3 DNA follows: TGTGCCAGTACCAAGCCAGAGGGCGCGCTCAATGAGCAGTTCTTC. It is translated as CASTKPEGALNEQFF. The chain is built from TRBV19 and TRBJ2-1; possible D gene TRBD2, 5 bases. The V and J ends lost 7 bases and 6 bases respectively, with 19 bases between them. The CDR3 loop spans 15 amino acids. Looked up from germline, CDR1 is LNHDA and CDR2 is SQIVND (reference sequence).